Listed below are T cell receptor beta chains from one sample, sequenced in a study of T cells in localized non-small cell lung cancer. TCRdb's table, derived via immunoSEQ multiplex PCR, lists solely in-frame clones and lacks some. This table holds roughly 48,000 clones, 70% to 85% found once. The source was peripheral blood, collected before any cancer treatment. These receptors originate from a man between 35 and 75 years old with stage I squamous cell lung carcinoma. Both conserved end residues are part of each CDR3. The listing skips clone size in some rows; elsewhere it reads once, few, many or a size class.

length	J	size	V	CDR3
18	TRBJ2-3	NA	TRBV11-3	CASSLGFGQGHVTDTQYF
12	TRBJ2-2	NA	TRBV7-9	CASSRNTGELFF
13	TRBJ1-1	NA	TRBV28	CASSPRRRGEAFF
14	TRBJ1-4	NA	TRBV6-5	CASSYGTENEKLFF
14	TRBJ1-4	NA	TRBV6-1	CASSEGWAGGKLFF
13	TRBJ1-6	few	TRBV4-2	CASSQEDYSPLHF
13	TRBJ2-7	NA	TRBV6-5	CASRGLAGEGQYF
16	TRBJ2-7	NA	TRBV7-9	CASSPPGGTGGYEQYF
13	TRBJ1-1	NA	TRBV4-1	CASSQDGRGTAFF
16	TRBJ1-6	NA	TRBV5-4	CASSPKGTTNNSPLHF
12	TRBJ1-1	NA	TRBV5-6	CASSLGVGEAFF
15	TRBJ1-5	NA	TRBV19	CATRNRTVFNQPQHF
15	TRBJ2-3	NA	TRBV2	CASSDGQSGTDTQYF
15	TRBJ1-2	NA	TRBV19	CASSALRRGDYGYTF